This T cell receptor beta chain was profiled in a study of CD8 T cells in Susac syndrome. On the study more broadly: Patients with Susac syndrome were therapy-naive, taking corticosteroids, with some also receiving intravenous immunoglobulin, or taking intravenous immunoglobulin alone at the time their blood was drawn. Notes on the study in general: The CD4+ T cell repertoires in Susac syndrome were not clonally expanded.

The ends were cut back, 5 bases at V and 3 bases at J, with 14 bases in the middle. Germline loops: CDR1 PRHDT, CDR2 FYEKMQ (reference sequence). This CDR3 comprises 14 residues. Notes on this clonotype: What it recognizes is unknown.

From blood CD8+ and CD4+ T cells, the TCR beta chain was sequenced. An input of roughly 0.45 to 1 ug of RNA was subjected to reverse transcription using random hexamers. MiXCR, run by TCRdb on the immunoSEQ multiplex PCR reads, gives a single entry per CDR3 protein. This table has some 160,000 distinct CDR3 sequences, 94% appearing once. This chain joins TRBV13 and TRBJ2-7, with a weak D call TRBD1 (5 bases). The sequence derives from a human donor with Susac syndrome. Sequenced sample: CD4+ T cells from PBMCs. CDR3 residues: CASSHTGRNYEQYF. In nucleotides, the CDR3 is TGTGCCAGCAGCCACACAGGTCGAAACTACGAGCAGTACTTC. The complete variable domain, with remaining parts taken from reference TRBV13 and TRBJ2-7, reads AAGVIQSPRHLIKEKRETATLKCYPIPRHDTVYWYQQGPGQDPQFLISFYEKMQSDKGSIPDRFSAQQFSDYHSELNMSSLELGDSALYFCASSHTGRNYEQYFGPGTRLTVT.